The sequence of this TCR beta chain was determined in a study of blood T cell repertoires in COVID-19. Overall study context: Italy, Spain and the United States were the sources of the convalescent and acute COVID-19 samples.

Authors' methods: Reference gene primer amplification in the assay estimated nucleated cell counts. Profiled with immunoSEQ multiplex PCR; TCRdb holds only in-frame clones, not every one. D and trimming were read from the DNA, whereas the V and J calls and clone size are those reported in that table. The sample holds over 200,000 clones, 81% seen once. The V segment lost 3 bases and the J segment 4 bases; nucleotides outside the gene matches: 11. In germline, CDR1 is ENHRY, CDR2 SYGVKD. This CDR3 has 16 amino acids. Sequenced input: peripheral blood. This chain links TRBV10-3 with TRBJ2-7, with 8 bases aligning to TRBD2. This TCR was sampled from a woman of 80 years or more with acute or convalescent COVID-19. Written as DNA, the CDR3 is TGTGCCATCAGTGACCCGGCTGGCGGGAGGCCATACGAGCAGTACTTC. This translates into CAISDPAGGRPYEQYF.